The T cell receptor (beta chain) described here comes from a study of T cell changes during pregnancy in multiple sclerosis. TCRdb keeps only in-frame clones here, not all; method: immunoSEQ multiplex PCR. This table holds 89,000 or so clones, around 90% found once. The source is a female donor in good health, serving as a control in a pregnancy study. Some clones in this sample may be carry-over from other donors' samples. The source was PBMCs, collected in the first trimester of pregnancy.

The CDR3 loop is CASSGRQGPLDGYTF. CDR3 coding DNA: TGTGCCAGCAGCGGAAGACAGGGGCCCCTTGATGGCTACACCTTC. V and J are TRBV7-9 and TRBJ1-2, with 8 bases identical to TRBD1. V trimming: 5 bases; J trimming: 6 bases; junction bases outside the gene matches: 11. CDR1 is SEHNR, CDR2 FQNEAQ, per germline (reference sequence). The CDR3 length is 15 residues.